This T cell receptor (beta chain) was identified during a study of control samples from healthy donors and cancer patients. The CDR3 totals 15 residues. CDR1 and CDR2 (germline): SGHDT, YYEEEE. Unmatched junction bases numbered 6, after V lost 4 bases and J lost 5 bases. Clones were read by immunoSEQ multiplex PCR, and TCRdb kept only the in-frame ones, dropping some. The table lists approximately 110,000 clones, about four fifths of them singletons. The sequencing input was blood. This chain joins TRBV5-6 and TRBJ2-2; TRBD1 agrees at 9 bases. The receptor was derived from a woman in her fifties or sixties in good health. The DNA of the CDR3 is TGTGCCAGCAGCCCGGACAGGGGTGGTACCGGGGAGCTGTTTTTT. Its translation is CASSPDRGGTGELFF.